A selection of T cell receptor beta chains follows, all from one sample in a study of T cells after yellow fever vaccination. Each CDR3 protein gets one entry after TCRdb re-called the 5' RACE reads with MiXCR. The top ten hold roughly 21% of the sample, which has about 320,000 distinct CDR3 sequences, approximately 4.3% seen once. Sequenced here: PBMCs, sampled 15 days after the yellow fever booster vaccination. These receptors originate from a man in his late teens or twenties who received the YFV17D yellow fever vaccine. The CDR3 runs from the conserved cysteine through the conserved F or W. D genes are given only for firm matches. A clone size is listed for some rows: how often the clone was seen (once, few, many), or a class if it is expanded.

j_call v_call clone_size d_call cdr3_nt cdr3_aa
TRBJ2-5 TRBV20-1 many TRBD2 TGCAGTGCTGGGGGGGAAGAGACCCAGTACTTC CSAGGEETQYF
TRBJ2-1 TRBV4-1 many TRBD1 TGCGCCTGCCGCCCGGACAGGGCGGGTGAGCAGTTCTTC CACRPDRAGEQFF
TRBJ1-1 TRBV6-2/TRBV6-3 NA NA TGTGCCAGCAGTTATCAGGGAGGGGGAATTGAAGCTTTCTTT CASSYQGGGIEAFF
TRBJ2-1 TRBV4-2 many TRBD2 TGTGCCAGCAGCCAAGTAGGGCTCAGGGGCGGGGGGTTCGATGAGCAGTTCTTC CASSQVGLRGGGFDEQFF
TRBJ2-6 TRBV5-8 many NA TGTGCCAGCAGCTTGGGGGTATTCTCTGGGGCCAACGTCCTGACTTTC CASSLGVFSGANVLTF
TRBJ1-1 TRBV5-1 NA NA TGCGCCAGCAGCTTGGTGGGGGATCACCCTGAAGCTTTCTTT CASSLVGDHPEAFF
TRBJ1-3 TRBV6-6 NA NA TGTGCCAGCGGGGCTCCTGGAAACACCATATATTTT CASGAPGNTIYF
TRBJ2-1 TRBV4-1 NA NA TGCGCCAGCAGCAGGAATCTGGGCCCCAGCTCCTACAATGAGCAGTTCTTC CASSRNLGPSSYNEQFF
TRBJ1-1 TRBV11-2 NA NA TGTGCCAGCAGGCGAACAGCACTTGAAGCTTTCTTT CASRRTALEAFF
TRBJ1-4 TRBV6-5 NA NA TGTGCCAGCAGTTACCGGAACAATGAAAAACTGTTTTTT CASSYRNNEKLFF
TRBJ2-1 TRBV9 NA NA TGTGCCAGCAGCGTAGGTAGGGCCAGGCGAACCTACAATGAGCAGTTCTTC CASSVGRARRTYNEQFF
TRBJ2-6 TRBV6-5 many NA TGTGCCAGCAGTTACGGGCCAGGGGACTCTGGGGCCAACGTCCTGACTTTC CASSYGPGDSGANVLTF
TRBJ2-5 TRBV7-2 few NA TGTGCCAGCAGCTCGTCAGGGGCGGGAGAGACCCAGTACTTC CASSSSGAGETQYF
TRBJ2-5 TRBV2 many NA TGTGCCAGCTCAGGCCGTGAGACCCAGTACTTC CASSGRETQYF
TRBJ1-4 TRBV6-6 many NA TGTGCCAGCAGCCCCCGGTCGATCCTTAGTAGGGAAAAACTGTTTTTT CASSPRSILSREKLFF
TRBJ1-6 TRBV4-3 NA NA TGCGCCAGCAGCCAAGTTATAGGAGGATTAGATTCACCCCTCCACTTT CASSQVIGGLDSPLHF
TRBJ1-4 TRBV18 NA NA TGTGCCAGCTCACCGGGGGCGACGACTAATGAAAAACTGTTTTTT CASSPGATTNEKLFF
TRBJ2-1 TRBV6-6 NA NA TGTGCCAGCAGTTCTCCAGCTGAGCAGTTCTTC CASSSPAEQFF
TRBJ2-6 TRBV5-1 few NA TGCGCCAGCAGCGTCGTCCAGGGACCCGGGGCCAACGTCCTGACTTTC CASSVVQGPGANVLTF
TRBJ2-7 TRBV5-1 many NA TGCGCCAGCAGCTTGGCGCAGGGGCCTACCTACGAGCAGTACTTC CASSLAQGPTYEQYF
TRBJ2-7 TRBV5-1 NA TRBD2 TGCGCCAGCAGCTTCGTAGCGGGGAGCTCCTACGAGCAGTACTTC CASSFVAGSSYEQYF
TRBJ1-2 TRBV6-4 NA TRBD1 TGTGCCAGCAGTGACTCGAGGGGGCGGCGGGGACAGGGGGCGGACTATGGCTACACCTTC CASSDSRGRRGQGADYGYTF
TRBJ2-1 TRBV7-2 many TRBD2 TGTGCCAGCAGCCTTAGCGGGGGGGCCTACAATGAGCAGTTCTTC CASSLSGGAYNEQFF
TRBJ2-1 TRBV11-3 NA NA TGTGCCAGCAGCTTAGGAGGTTTTTATGATGAGCAGTTCTTC CASSLGGFYDEQFF
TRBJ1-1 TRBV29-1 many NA TGCAGCGTGGCGCGGACGGTGAACACTGAAGCTTTCTTT CSVARTVNTEAFF
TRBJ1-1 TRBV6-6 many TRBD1 TGTGCCAGCAGTCCCTTGGTTCGTCAGGGGGGAGGTAGAGGCACTGAAGCTTTCTTT CASSPLVRQGGGRGTEAFF
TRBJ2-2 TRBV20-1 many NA TGCAGTGGGACACAACCAACCGGGGAGCTGTTTTTT CSGTQPTGELFF
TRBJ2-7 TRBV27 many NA TGTGCCAGCAGTTTCGGCGGAGCCGCCTACGAGCAGTACTTC CASSFGGAAYEQYF
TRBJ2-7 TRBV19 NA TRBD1 TGTGCCAGTAGTGGGGACAGACACTCCTACGAGCAGTACTTC CASSGDRHSYEQYF
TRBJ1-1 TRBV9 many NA TGTGCCAGCAGCGCCTTTCCAGGGATGAGAACTGAAGCTTTCTTT CASSAFPGMRTEAFF
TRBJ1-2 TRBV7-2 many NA TGTGCCAGCAGCTTATCTTCGGTGGGGAAGGGCTACACCTTC CASSLSSVGKGYTF